The clone carrying this T cell receptor beta chain was detected many times. Arm-PCR of CDR3 regions and iRepertoire HTBI primers were the basis on which TCR beta libraries were built. TCRdb used MiXCR to reprocess the multiplex PCR reads, holding one entry per CDR3 protein. The repertoire holds hundreds of thousands of distinct CDR3 sequences, with roughly 13% as singletons. As to time point: newly diagnosed GD, antithyroid drugs for less than 3 months. Preparation of the TCR library used RNA extracted from PBMCs. The source of the sample is a study of regulatory T cells in long-lasting Graves disease. Germline V CDR1 and CDR2: MNHEY, SMNVEV (reference sequence). This CDR3 is built from 16 residues. J lost 5 bases, V lost 2 bases, and 4 bases had no gene match. These same records also appear under a second study, on T cells in Graves' hyperthyroidism and ophthalmopathy.

The sample in question was peripheral blood mononuclear cells (PBMCs), obtained at new diagnosis, from a patient treated with antithyroid drugs. The sequence came from a man in his thirties or forties with Graves disease. The chain uses TRBV27 and TRBJ2-2; 11 nucleotides agree with TRBD2. The chain's CDR3 is CASSLASGGTTGELFF. The CDR3 DNA follows: TGTGCCAGCAGTTTAGCTAGCGGGGGGACAACCGGGGAGCTGTTTTTT.